This TCR beta chain was recorded in a study of cytomegalovirus exposure and HLA in healthy donors. Background on the study: Earlier results showed approximately 110 million unique TCR beta sequences derived from approximately 180 million T cells. Study conclusions and caveats: Several V segments, TRBV6-2 and TRBV6-3 among them, could not be told apart and were dropped. Sequencing had likely introduced a cluster of highly shared sequence variants as an artifact.

PCR primers comprised 60 Vbeta and 13 Jbeta primers. Profiled with immunoSEQ multiplex PCR; TCRdb holds only in-frame clones, not every one. The sample consists of 100,000 to 150,000 clones, over 70% of them appearing once. Though nominally healthy at sampling, donors likely had unrecorded immune exposures. With respect to this clone: Its target is not known.

With 0 bases removed from V and 4 bases from J, the gap between germline ends came to 9 bases. The CDR3 length is 14 residues. Germline assignment: CDR1 SGHNT and CDR2 YENEEA. The gene calls are TRBV11-3 and TRBJ1-1; no definite D call. The sequence derives from a woman in her fifties or sixties in good health and CMV-seropositive. The specimen sequenced was PBMCs. CDR3 nucleotide sequence: TGTGCCAGCAGCTTAGACCCATCGGGCACTGAAGCTTTCTTT. Translation gives CASSLDPSGTEAFF.